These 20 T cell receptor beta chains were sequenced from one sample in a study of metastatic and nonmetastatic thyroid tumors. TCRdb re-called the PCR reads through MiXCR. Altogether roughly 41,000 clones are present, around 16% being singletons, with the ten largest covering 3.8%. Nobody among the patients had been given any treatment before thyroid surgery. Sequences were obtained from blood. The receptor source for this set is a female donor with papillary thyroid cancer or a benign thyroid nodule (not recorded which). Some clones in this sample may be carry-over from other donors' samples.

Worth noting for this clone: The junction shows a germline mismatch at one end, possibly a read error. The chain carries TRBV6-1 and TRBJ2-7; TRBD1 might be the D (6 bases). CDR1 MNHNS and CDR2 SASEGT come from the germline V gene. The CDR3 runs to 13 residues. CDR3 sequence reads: CASSGGHAYGQYF. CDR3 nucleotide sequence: TGTGCCAGCAGTGGGGGACATGCCTACGGGCAGTACTTC.

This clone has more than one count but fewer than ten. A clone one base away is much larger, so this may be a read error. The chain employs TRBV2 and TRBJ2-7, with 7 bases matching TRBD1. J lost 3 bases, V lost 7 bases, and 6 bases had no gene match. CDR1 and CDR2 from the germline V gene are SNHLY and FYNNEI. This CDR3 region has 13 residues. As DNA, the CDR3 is TGTGCCAGCATCGAGGGACAGAGCTACGAGCAGTACTTC. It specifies CASIEGQSYEQYF.

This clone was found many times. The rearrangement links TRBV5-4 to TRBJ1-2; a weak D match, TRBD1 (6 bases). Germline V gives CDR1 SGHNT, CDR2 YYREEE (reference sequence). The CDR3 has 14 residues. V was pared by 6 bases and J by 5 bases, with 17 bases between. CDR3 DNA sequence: TGTGCCAGCACCGCGGGGGGCGCTGGGTATGGCTACACCTTC. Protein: CASTAGGAGYGYTF.

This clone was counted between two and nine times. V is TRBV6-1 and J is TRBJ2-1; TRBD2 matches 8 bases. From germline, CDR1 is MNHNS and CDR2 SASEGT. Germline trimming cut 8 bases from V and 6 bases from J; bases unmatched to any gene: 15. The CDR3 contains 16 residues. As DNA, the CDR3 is TGTGCCAGCGTCATCCCACTATCGGGAGGGCCCAATGAGCAGTTCTTC. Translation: CASVIPLSGGPNEQFF.

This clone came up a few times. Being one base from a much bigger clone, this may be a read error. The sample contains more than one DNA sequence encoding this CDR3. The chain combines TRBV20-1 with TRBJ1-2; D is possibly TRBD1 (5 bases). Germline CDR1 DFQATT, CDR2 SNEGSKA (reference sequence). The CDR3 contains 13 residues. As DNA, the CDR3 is TGCAGTGCTAGAGAGGGGCCTAACTATGGTTACACCTTC. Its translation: CSAREGPNYGYTF.

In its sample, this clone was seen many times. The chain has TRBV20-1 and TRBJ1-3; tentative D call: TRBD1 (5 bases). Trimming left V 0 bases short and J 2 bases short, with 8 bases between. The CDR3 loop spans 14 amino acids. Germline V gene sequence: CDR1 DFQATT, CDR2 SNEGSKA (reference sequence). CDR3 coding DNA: TGCAGTGCTAGAGACGGAGGGGCTGGAAACACCATATATTTT. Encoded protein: CSARDGGAGNTIYF.

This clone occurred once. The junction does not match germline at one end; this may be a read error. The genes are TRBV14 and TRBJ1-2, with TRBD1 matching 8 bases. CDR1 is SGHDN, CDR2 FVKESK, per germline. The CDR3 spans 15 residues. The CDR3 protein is CASIQVAGQGGGYTF. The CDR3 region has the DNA TGTGCCAGCATCCAAGTCGCTGGACAGGGTGGTGGCTACACCTTC.

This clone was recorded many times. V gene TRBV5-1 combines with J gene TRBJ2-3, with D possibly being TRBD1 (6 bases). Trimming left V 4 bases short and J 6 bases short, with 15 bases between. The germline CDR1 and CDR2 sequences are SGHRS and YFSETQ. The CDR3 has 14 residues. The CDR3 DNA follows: TGCGCCAGCAGCCAAGGACAGCCAGGGGATACGCAGTATTTT. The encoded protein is CASSQGQPGDTQYF.

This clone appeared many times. Here the CDR3 reads CASSHPDSLEQFF. The DNA of the CDR3 is TGTGCCAGCAGCCACCCCGACTCCCTTGAGCAGTTCTTC. This chain connects TRBV3-1 to TRBJ2-1; D not certain. The CDR3 runs to 13 residues. Germline values: CDR1 LGHDT, CDR2 YNNKEL (reference sequence). Trimming left V 3 bases short and J 9 bases short, with 12 bases between.

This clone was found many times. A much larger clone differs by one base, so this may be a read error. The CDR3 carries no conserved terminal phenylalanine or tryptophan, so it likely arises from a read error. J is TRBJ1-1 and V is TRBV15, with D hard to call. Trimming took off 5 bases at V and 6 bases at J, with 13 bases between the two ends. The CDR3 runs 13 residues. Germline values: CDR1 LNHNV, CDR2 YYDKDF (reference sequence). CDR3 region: CATSWVRNAEAFL. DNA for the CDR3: TGTGCCACCAGCTGGGTGAGAAACGCTGAAGCTTTCCTT.

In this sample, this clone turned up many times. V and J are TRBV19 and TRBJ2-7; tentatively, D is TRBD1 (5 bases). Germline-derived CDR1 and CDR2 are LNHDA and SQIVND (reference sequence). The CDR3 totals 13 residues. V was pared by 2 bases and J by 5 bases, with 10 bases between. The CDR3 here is CASSIIAGNEQYF. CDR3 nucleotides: TGTGCCAGTAGTATAATCGCAGGGAACGAGCAGTACTTC.

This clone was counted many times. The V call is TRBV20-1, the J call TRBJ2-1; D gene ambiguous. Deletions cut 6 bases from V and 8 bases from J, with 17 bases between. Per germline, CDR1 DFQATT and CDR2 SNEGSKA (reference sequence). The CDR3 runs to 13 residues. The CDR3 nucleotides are TGCAGTGCCAGCTCCGAGGACCTTCATGAGCAGTTCTTC. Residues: CSASSEDLHEQFF.

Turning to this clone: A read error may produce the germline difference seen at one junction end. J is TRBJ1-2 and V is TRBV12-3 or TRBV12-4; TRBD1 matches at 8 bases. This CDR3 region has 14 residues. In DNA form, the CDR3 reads TGTGCCTGCAGTTACCAACAGGGGGGAAAGGGCTGCACCTTC. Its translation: CACSYQQGGKGCTF.

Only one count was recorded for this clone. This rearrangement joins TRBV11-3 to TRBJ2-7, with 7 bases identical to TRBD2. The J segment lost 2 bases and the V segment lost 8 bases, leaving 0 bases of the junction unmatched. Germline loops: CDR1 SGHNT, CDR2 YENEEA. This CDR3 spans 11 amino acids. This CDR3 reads CASRGAYEQYF. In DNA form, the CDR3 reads TGTGCCAGCCGGGGGGCCTACGAGCAGTACTTC.

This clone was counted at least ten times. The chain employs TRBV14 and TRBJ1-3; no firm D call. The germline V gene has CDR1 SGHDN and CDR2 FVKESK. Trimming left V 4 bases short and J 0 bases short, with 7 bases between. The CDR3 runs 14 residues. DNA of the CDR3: TGTGCCAGCAGCCCAAAAGGCTCTGGAAACACCATATATTTT. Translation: CASSPKGSGNTIYF.

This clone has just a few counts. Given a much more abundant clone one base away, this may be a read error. This chain's CDR3 is CATSQRMSSYNEQFF. In DNA, the CDR3 is TGTGCCACCAGCCAAAGAATGAGCTCCTACAATGAGCAGTTCTTC. This sequence joins TRBV14 and TRBJ2-1; D ambiguous. The germline V gene encodes CDR1 SGHDN and CDR2 FVKESK. This CDR3 contains 15 residues.

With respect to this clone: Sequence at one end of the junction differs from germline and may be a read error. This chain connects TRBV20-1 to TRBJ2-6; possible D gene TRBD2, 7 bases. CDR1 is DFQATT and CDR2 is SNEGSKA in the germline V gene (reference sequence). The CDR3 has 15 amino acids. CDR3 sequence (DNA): TGCAGTTCAAAAAGGGTAGTCCGGGGGGCCAAGGTCCTGACTTTC. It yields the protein CSSKRVVRGAKVLTF.

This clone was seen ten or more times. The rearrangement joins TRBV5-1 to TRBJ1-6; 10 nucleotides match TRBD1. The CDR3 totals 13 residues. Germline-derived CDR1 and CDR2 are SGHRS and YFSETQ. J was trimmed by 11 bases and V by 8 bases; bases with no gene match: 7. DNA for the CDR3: TGCGCCAGTCAGACAGGGGGCTCTACACCCCTCCACTTT. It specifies CASQTGGSTPLHF.

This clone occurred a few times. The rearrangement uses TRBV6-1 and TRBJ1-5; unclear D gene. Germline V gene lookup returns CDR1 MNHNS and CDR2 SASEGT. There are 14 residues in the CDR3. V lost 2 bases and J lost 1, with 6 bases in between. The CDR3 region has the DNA TGTGCCAGCAGTGAATTTATGAGCAATCAGCCCCAGCATTTT. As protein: CASSEFMSNQPQHF.

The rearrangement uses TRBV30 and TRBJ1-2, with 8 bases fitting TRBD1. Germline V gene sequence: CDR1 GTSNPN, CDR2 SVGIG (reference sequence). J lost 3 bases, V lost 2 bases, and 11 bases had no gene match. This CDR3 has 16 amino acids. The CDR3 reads CAWSTRGQVWDYGYTF. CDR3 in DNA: TGTGCCTGGAGTACCAGGGGGCAAGTCTGGGACTATGGCTACACCTTC.